Presented here are 23 T cell receptor beta chains from one specimen sequenced in a study of blood T cells in healthy people across ages. A sample-barcoded 5' primer and a J-beta primer mix were used in a second PCR of roughly 6 to 11 cycles. TCRdb re-derived calls from the 5' RACE reads in MiXCR, one entry per CDR3 protein. The sample lists fewer than 2,000,000 distinct CDR3 sequences; roughly 30% were seen once. The sequencing input was blood. The receptors originated from a woman in her 30s in good health.

In its sample, this clonotype was seen a few times. The rearrangement links TRBV2 to TRBJ1-5, with a possible D match to TRBD1 (5 bases). In germline, CDR1 is SNHLY, CDR2 FYNNEI. The CDR3 runs 13 residues. Between the trimmed V and J ends, which lost 0 bases and 15 bases, there was a span of 15 bases. The CDR3 region has the DNA TGTGCCAGCAGTGAAGCGTGGGGACCTACGAGGCATTTT. Its translation: CASSEAWGPTRHF.

Here the CDR3 reads CASSPEEGGRVDSGANVLTF. In DNA, the CDR3 is TGTGCCAGCAGTCCTGAGGAGGGGGGCAGGGTCGACTCTGGGGCCAACGTCCTGACTTTC. V and J are TRBV12-3 or TRBV12-4 and TRBJ2-6, with D perhaps given as TRBD1 or TRBD2 (6 bases each). The CDR3 has 20 amino acids. V lost 5 bases and J 0 bases, leaving 23 bases between the germline ends.

The V call is TRBV9, the J call TRBJ2-3; TRBD2 matches at 10 bases. CDR1 is SGDLS, CDR2 YYNGEE, per germline. This CDR3 comprises 16 residues. With 4 bases clipped from V and 5 bases from J, the junction kept 10 bases outside the gene matches. The CDR3: CASSQASGRIGDTQYF. In nucleotides, the CDR3 is TGTGCCAGCAGCCAAGCTAGCGGGAGAATCGGAGATACGCAGTATTTT.

This chain links TRBV12-3 or TRBV12-4 with TRBJ1-2; the D gene is possibly TRBD1 (5 bases). V was clipped by 6 bases and J by 6 bases, with 20 bases between them. The CDR3 covers 15 residues. CDR3: CASSHIRSGGDGYTF. CDR3 DNA: TGTGCCAGCAGCCACATACGCTCTGGGGGGGATGGCTACACCTTC.

This clonotype was recorded a few times. The chain links TRBV20-1 to TRBJ2-1; D call uncertain. Germline V CDR1 and CDR2: DFQATT, SNEGSKA (reference sequence). Trimming removed 0 bases from V and 8 bases from J, with 14 bases in between. The CDR3 is 14 residues long. CDR3 coding DNA: TGCAGTGCTAGAGATCTTCGACGGACGGATGAGCAGTTCTTC. This codes for CSARDLRRTDEQFF.

The chain combines TRBV3-1 with TRBJ1-1; D is ambiguous. CDR3 length: 14 amino acids. Trimming shortened V by 0 bases and J by 7 bases, and 12 bases separated the two germline ends. The germline CDR1 and CDR2 sequences are LGHDT and YNNKEL (reference sequence). CDR3 bases: TGTGCCAGCAGCCAAGATGGGAACGGGTATGAAGCTTTCTTT. Its protein is CASSQDGNGYEAFF. Supplemented by reference TRBV3-1 and TRBJ1-1, the full variable domain reads DTAVSQTPKYLVTQMGNDKSIKCEQNLGHDTMYWYKQDSKKFLKIMFSYNNKELIINETVPNRFSPKSPDKAHLNLHINSLELGDSAVYFCASSQDGNGYEAFFGQGTRLTVV.

DNA of the CDR3: TGTGCCAGCAGCCCGGGGGGGACTCCGTCCAACGAGCAGTACTTC. Protein sequence: CASSPGGTPSNEQYF. This chain links TRBV5-4 with TRBJ2-5; TRBD2 aligns across 8 bases. The DNA end lines up better with TRBJ2-7; the J call may be wrong. Germline V gene data show CDR1 as SGHNT and CDR2 as YYREEE (reference sequence). This CDR3 is 15 amino acids long.

This clonotype was seen a handful of times. The chain recombines TRBV7-2 with TRBJ2-3; 9 positions agree with TRBD1. V lost 5 bases and J lost 5; bases outside the gene matches: 5. This CDR3 spans 14 amino acids. Germline CDR1 reads SGHTA; CDR2 reads FQGNSA. The CDR3 spells CASSAYRGRDTQYF. The CDR3 DNA sequence: TGTGCCAGCAGCGCCTACAGGGGGCGAGATACGCAGTATTTT. The variable domain in full, with the rest retrieved from reference TRBV7-2 and TRBJ2-3, is GAGVSQSPSNKVTEKGKDVELRCDPISGHTALYWYRQSLGQGLEFLIYFQGNSAPDKSGLPSDRFSAERTGGSVSTLTIQRTQQEDSAVYLCASSAYRGRDTQYFGPGTRLTVL.

The chain is built from TRBV20-1 and TRBJ1-5; TRBD1 is a possible D gene (6 bases). The V gene lost 0 bases and the J gene lost 5 bases, with 8 bases spanning the gap. The CDR3 contains 13 residues. Germline V CDR1 and CDR2: DFQATT, SNEGSKA (reference sequence). The CDR3 sequence is CSARDAGDQPQHF. As DNA, the CDR3 is TGCAGTGCTAGAGACGCAGGGGATCAGCCCCAGCATTTT.

The chain is built from TRBV6-1 and TRBJ1-5, with 9 bases lining up with TRBD1. The CDR3 sequence is 20 residues long. In germline, CDR1 is MNHNS, CDR2 SASEGT. The V and J ends lost 5 bases and 0 bases, in that order; junction bases with no gene match: 17. The CDR3 loop reads CASSTTVPGQGTTSNQPQHF. The CDR3 nucleotides are TGTGCCAGCAGTACCACTGTCCCGGGACAGGGAACTACTAGCAATCAGCCCCAGCATTTT.

This clonotype came up a few times. This chain links TRBV15 with TRBJ2-7; D is unclear. With 5 bases removed from V and 7 bases from J, the gap between germline ends came to 15 bases. The CDR3 totals 13 residues. The germline V gene encodes CDR1 LNHNV and CDR2 YYDKDF (reference sequence). The DNA of the CDR3 is TGTGCCACCAGCGGCAGAATAAGAAGGGAGCAGTACTTC. It translates to CATSGRIRREQYF.

This sequence joins TRBV7-9 and TRBJ2-3, with D perhaps TRBD1 or TRBD2 (7 bases each). Germline V gene sequence: CDR1 SEHNR, CDR2 FQNEAQ (reference sequence). This CDR3 has 15 amino acids. V dropped 9 bases and J dropped 4 bases, with 20 bases sitting between them. In DNA form, the CDR3 reads TGTGCCAGTTCAGGGGGGGCGCGGATAGCAGATACGCAGTATTTT. It codes for CASSGGARIADTQYF.

The rearrangement uses TRBV11-2 and TRBJ2-3, with 8 bases lining up with TRBD2. Trimming removed 2 bases from V and 1 base from J; junction bases left unmatched: 8. The CDR3 runs 17 residues. The germline gives CDR1 SGHAT, CDR2 FQNNGV. CDR3 amino acids: CASSLRVGAGGTDTQYF. CDR3 nucleotide sequence: TGTGCCAGCAGCTTAAGGGTCGGAGCGGGAGGCACAGATACGCAGTATTTT.

This clonotype was picked up many times. The rearrangement uses TRBV29-1 and TRBJ2-1; tentative D call: TRBD2 (6 bases). The V end was cut by 6 bases, the J end by 8 bases, with 17 bases between. The CDR3 covers 13 residues. CDR1 SQVTM and CDR2 ANQGSEA come from the germline V gene. CDR3 sequence reads: CSVWDSLGHEQFF. The CDR3 DNA sequence: TGCAGCGTGTGGGACTCGCTGGGCCATGAGCAGTTCTTC.

This clonotype has a count of ten or more. The gene calls are TRBV12-3 or TRBV12-4 and TRBJ1-1; no clear D gene. V lost 1 base and J 4 bases, leaving 10 bases between the germline ends. This CDR3 has 14 residues. The CDR3 protein is CASSLGRGGTEAFF. CDR3 in DNA: TGTGCCAGCAGTTTAGGGCGAGGTGGCACTGAAGCTTTCTTT.

The table lists this clonotype with a few counts. This chain links TRBV14 with TRBJ2-3, with D maybe TRBD2 (5 bases). Trimming removed 4 bases from V and 2 bases from J, with 13 bases in between. Germline CDR1 SGHDN, CDR2 FVKESK. The CDR3 extends over 15 amino acids. The CDR3 coding sequence is TGTGCCAGCAGCCTCGAGGGTTACCTCACAGATACGCAGTATTTT. It codes for CASSLEGYLTDTQYF.

The V gene is TRBV4-1, the J gene TRBJ1-5; 7 bases are shared with TRBD1. Trimming removed 2 bases from V and 9 bases from J; junction bases left unmatched: 4. The CDR3 runs 13 residues. Germline lookup yields CDR1 MGHRA and CDR2 YSYEKL. This CDR3 reads CASSQRGPGPQHF. CDR3 in DNA: TGCGCCAGCAGCCAAAGGGGGCCGGGGCCCCAGCATTTT.

The J gene is TRBJ1-1, the V gene TRBV7-9, with 8 bases lining up with TRBD1. V gave up 3 bases and J gave up 6 bases; unmatched junction bases: 6. Per germline, CDR1 SEHNR and CDR2 FQNEAQ (reference sequence). There are 14 residues in the CDR3. The CDR3 sequence: CASSLAGGKAEAFF. For the CDR3, the DNA is TGTGCCAGCAGCTTGGCAGGGGGCAAGGCTGAAGCTTTCTTT. Combining the CDR3 with reference TRBV7-9 and TRBJ1-1 gives the whole variable domain DTGVSQNPRHKITKRGQNVTFRCDPISEHNRLYWYRQTLGQGPEFLTYFQNEAQLEKSRLLSDRFSAERPKGSFSTLEIQRTEQGDSAMYLCASSLAGGKAEAFFGQGTRLTVV.

The chain carries TRBV5-1 and TRBJ1-1; possibly TRBD1 for D (5 bases). Trimming took 4 bases from V and 3 from J, leaving 19 bases between them. The germline V gene has CDR1 SGHRS and CDR2 YFSETQ. The CDR3 consists of 16 residues. The CDR3 DNA is TGCGCCAGCAGCCCTGAGGGACGAGCCGTGTACACTGAAGCTTTCTTT. Translated, it gives CASSPEGRAVYTEAFF.

The chain links TRBV10-3 to TRBJ2-1; the match to TRBD2 covers 12 bases. V lost 4 bases to trimming and J lost 8 bases; unmatched junction nucleotides: 6. This CDR3 spans 15 amino acids. Germline V gives CDR1 ENHRY, CDR2 SYGVKD. CDR3 nucleotides: TGTGCCATCAGTGCTCGGCTAGCGGGAGGGTATGAGCAGTTCTTC. This codes for CAISARLAGGYEQFF.

As concerns this clonotype: One end of the junction does not line up with germline, which may come from a read error. The chain couples TRBV11-3 to TRBJ2-1; 7 nucleotides match TRBD1. The CDR3 is made up of 18 amino acids. Germline CDR1 reads SGHNT; CDR2 reads YENEEA. As DNA, the CDR3 is TGTGCCAGCAGCTTATCCGGGACAGCCTCTAGCTCCTACAGTGAGCAGTTCTTC. Its translation is CASSLSGTASSSYSEQFF. The full variable domain, with the rest looked up from reference TRBV11-3 and TRBJ2-1, is EAGVVQSPRYKIIEKKQPVAFWCNPISGHNTLYWYLQNLGQGPELLIRYENEEAVDDSQLPKDRFSAERLKGVDSTLKIQPAELGDSAVYLCASSLSGTASSSYSEQFFGPGTRLTVL.

The V call is TRBV2, the J call TRBJ2-5; D is possibly TRBD2 (7 bases). Trimming cost V 7 bases and J 1 base, with 10 bases left between them. CDR3 length: 13 amino acids. CDR1 and CDR2 from the germline V gene are SNHLY and FYNNEI. This CDR3 is CASMRGPQETQYF. Written as DNA, the CDR3 is TGTGCCAGCATGCGGGGGCCCCAAGAGACCCAGTACTTC. The full variable domain, rest sourced from reference TRBV2 and TRBJ2-5, is EPEVTQTPSHQVTQMGQEVILRCVPISNHLYFYWYRQILGQKVEFLVSFYNNEISEKSEIFDDQFSVERPDGSNFTLKIRSTKLEDSAMYFCASMRGPQETQYFGPGTRLLVL.

This clonotype has more than one count but fewer than ten. V gene TRBV14 combines with J gene TRBJ2-7, with 13 bases fitting TRBD2. V dropped 3 bases and J dropped 1; count of bases not matched to a gene: 3. The CDR3 covers 16 residues. Germline assignment: CDR1 SGHDN and CDR2 FVKESK. This chain's CDR3 is CASSQTSGRSSYEQYF. The CDR3 DNA reads TGTGCCAGCAGCCAGACTAGCGGGAGGTCATCCTACGAGCAGTACTTC.